Listed here is a single T cell receptor beta chain. These data belong to a study of blood T cells in healthy people across ages. The authors ran a second PCR of roughly 6 to 12 cycles using a sample-barcoded 5' primer and a J-beta primer mix. In TCRdb, the 5' RACE reads were re-called with MiXCR into one record per CDR3 protein. The top ten clones hold approximately 15% of a sample with hundreds of thousands of distinct CDR3 sequences, 25% to 35% of them seen once. Sequenced material: blood. The source is a woman aged 80 or older in good health.

Written as DNA, the CDR3 is TGTGCCAGCAGTGAATATCCAGGGAGGCCTACTGAAAAACTGTTTTTT. As protein: CASSEYPGRPTEKLFF. The chain uses TRBV25-1 and TRBJ1-4, with a possible D match to TRBD1 (5 bases). Germline CDR1 reads MGHDK; CDR2 reads SYGVNS. Trimming left V 0 bases short and J 7 bases short, with 15 bases between. This CDR3 is built from 16 residues.